The 21 T cell receptor beta chains below all came from one sample that was sequenced in a study of T cell responses to AZD1222 COVID-19 vaccine. Assay: immunoSEQ multiplex PCR; the TCRdb copy retains only in-frame clones and omits some. The sample shows 120,000 or so clones, about 90% of them seen only once. The sample in question was peripheral blood, obtained on day 0 of AZD1222 vaccination. Receptors were obtained from an adult in good health.

This chain joins TRBV24-1 and TRBJ1-1; D gene unclear. V gave up 4 bases and J gave up 3 bases, with 8 bases separating them. Germline V gives CDR1 KGHDR, CDR2 SFDVKD. The CDR3 length is 13 residues. DNA for the CDR3: TGTGCCACCAGTGACAAAACTTACACTGAAGCTTTCTTT. As protein: CATSDKTYTEAFF.

This clone was seen a single time. The J gene is TRBJ1-1, the V gene TRBV28; D remains ambiguous. This CDR3 contains 13 residues. V was shortened by 6 bases and J by 0 bases, with 8 bases between the two germline ends. Germline V gene sequence: CDR1 MDHEN, CDR2 SYDVKM. The CDR3 DNA reads TGTGCCAGCAGGCCCCCAATGAACACTGAAGCTTTCTTT. Its protein is CASRPPMNTEAFF.

This chain links TRBV15 with TRBJ2-1, with 11 bases matching TRBD2. In germline, CDR1 is LNHNV, CDR2 YYDKDF (reference sequence). Unmatched junction bases numbered 15, after V lost 8 bases and J lost 3 bases. This CDR3 has 18 amino acids. In DNA, the CDR3 is TGTGCCACCCGGACCGGACGGCTAGCGGGGGGCCACTACAATGAGCAGTTCTTC. This sequence encodes CATRTGRLAGGHYNEQFF.

The chain is built from TRBV5-4 and TRBJ2-7, with D perhaps matching TRBD1 or TRBD2 (5 bases each). This CDR3 spans 14 amino acids. Trimming removed 5 bases at V and 0 bases at J, with 12 bases between. Per germline, CDR1 SGHNT and CDR2 YYREEE (reference sequence). The CDR3 reads CASRPPGTSYEQYF. CDR3 coding DNA: TGTGCCAGCAGGCCGCCGGGGACCTCCTACGAGCAGTACTTC.

The chain combines TRBV28 with TRBJ2-2; D gene ambiguous. The germline V and J ends were trimmed by 7 bases and 0 bases, with 6 bases remaining between them. CDR3 length: 13 amino acids. Germline CDR1 is MDHEN and CDR2 is SYDVKM. CDR3 sequence reads: CASTLPNTGELFF. The CDR3 DNA reads TGTGCCAGCACCCTGCCGAACACCGGGGAGCTGTTTTTT. The whole variable domain, remainder taken from reference TRBV28 and TRBJ2-2, is DVKVTQSSRYLVKRTGEKVFLECVQDMDHENMFWYRQDPGLGLRLIYFSYDVKMKEKGDIPEGYSVSREKKERFSLILESASTNQTSMYLCASTLPNTGELFFGEGSRLTVL.

Notes on this clone: In the same sample, other DNA sequences code for this CDR3. The rearrangement joins TRBV7-2 to TRBJ2-5; TRBD1 agrees at 11 bases. Germline CDR1 reads SGHTA; CDR2 reads FQGNSA. The CDR3 contains 15 residues. Germline trimming cut 1 base from V and 5 bases from J; bases unmatched to any gene: 3. CDR3 protein: CASSLVGTGGETQYF. CDR3 DNA: TGTGCCAGCAGCTTAGTTGGGACAGGGGGTGAGACCCAGTACTTC.

The chain carries TRBV4-2 and TRBJ1-1; D unresolved. Germline CDR1 reads LGHNA; CDR2 reads YNFKEQ. Between the trimmed V and J ends, which lost 1 base and 0 bases, there was a span of 9 bases. The CDR3 has 15 residues. CDR3 DNA: TGTGCCAGCAGCCAAGTTCAGTGGGTGAACACTGAAGCTTTCTTT. Its protein is CASSQVQWVNTEAFF.

This clone was recorded once. This chain connects TRBV30 to TRBJ2-7; D might be TRBD1 (5 bases). Germline V gene data show CDR1 as GTSNPN and CDR2 as SVGIG (reference sequence). There are 12 residues in the CDR3. The V and J ends lost 5 bases and 5 bases respectively, with 13 bases between them. The CDR3 loop is CAWGSGAHEQYF. CDR3 DNA: TGTGCCTGGGGTTCTGGGGCCCACGAGCAGTACTTC. The full variable domain, its missing parts supplied by reference TRBV30 and TRBJ2-7, is SQTIHQWPATLVQPVGSPLSLECTVEGTSNPNLYWYRQAAGRGLQLLFYSVGIGQISSEVPQNLSASRPQDRQFILSSKKLLLSDSGFYLCAWGSGAHEQYFGPGTRLTVT.

The V call is TRBV6-2 or TRBV6-3, the J call TRBJ2-3; D not resolved. Germline V gene lookup returns CDR1 MNHEY and CDR2 SVGEGT. Trimming shortened V by 2 bases and J by 4 bases, and 10 bases separated the two germline ends. This CDR3 is 14 amino acids long. This CDR3 is CASSYRDSPDTQYF. The CDR3 bases are TGTGCCAGCAGTTACAGAGACTCTCCAGATACGCAGTATTTT.

The count of this clone is one. The CDR3 DNA reads as TGTGCCAGTAGGATTGATCATGCCTCCGGCAATGAGCAGTTCTTC. It is translated as CASRIDHASGNEQFF. The rearrangement links TRBV19 to TRBJ2-1, with D uncertain. V lost 6 bases, J lost 6 bases, and 18 bases lay in between. There are 15 residues in the CDR3. CDR1 and CDR2 (germline): LNHDA, SQIVND (reference sequence).

The chain couples TRBV19 to TRBJ2-7; 7 bases line up with TRBD1. V lost 5 bases, J lost 3 bases, and 10 bases stayed unmatched. The CDR3 is 15 amino acids. Germline V CDR1 and CDR2: LNHDA, SQIVND (reference sequence). The CDR3 DNA is TGTGCCAGTAGTCCAAATTTGGGACAGATCTACGAGCAGTACTTC. As protein: CASSPNLGQIYEQYF.

The chain uses TRBV27 and TRBJ1-6; no definite D call. Germline V gives CDR1 MNHEY, CDR2 SMNVEV (reference sequence). The CDR3 is 15 residues long. The V end lost 5 bases, the J end lost 8 bases, and 16 bases lay between the germline ends. In nucleotides, the CDR3 is TGTGCCAGCAGTACCTCCGATAGGCCCTATTCACCCCTCCACTTT. The encoded protein is CASSTSDRPYSPLHF.

DNA of the CDR3: TGTGCCACCAGCAGGAACAGGGATACGTATGGCTACACCTTC. Translated, it gives CATSRNRDTYGYTF. The V and J genes are TRBV15 and TRBJ1-2, with D possibly being TRBD1 (6 bases). The germline CDR1 and CDR2 sequences are LNHNV and YYDKDF (reference sequence). This CDR3 has 14 amino acids. Trimming took off 3 bases at V and 5 bases at J, with 13 bases between the two ends.

This clone was picked up a small number of times. This chain uses TRBV5-1 with TRBJ1-6, with 9 bases fitting TRBD1. Looked up from germline, CDR1 is SGHRS and CDR2 is YFSETQ. The ends lost 4 bases at V and 9 bases at J; junction bases unmatched: 5. The CDR3 has 14 residues. CDR3 loop: CASSVGQGGSPLHF. DNA for the CDR3: TGCGCCAGCAGCGTGGGACAGGGAGGTTCACCCCTCCACTTT.

The chain employs TRBV4-3 and TRBJ1-1; unclear D gene. Looked up from germline, CDR1 is LGHNA and CDR2 is YSLEER. The CDR3 has 14 residues. V was pared by 0 bases and J by 1 base, with 6 bases between. The CDR3 sequence: CASSQDRENTEAFF. CDR3 DNA sequence: TGCGCCAGCAGCCAAGATAGGGAGAACACTGAAGCTTTCTTT.

This chain uses TRBV30 with TRBJ1-6; D call uncertain. The CDR3 loop spans 12 amino acids. CDR1 is GTSNPN and CDR2 is SVGIG in the germline V gene (reference sequence). V dropped 3 bases and J dropped 5 bases, with 5 bases sitting between them. Here the CDR3 reads CAWRENNSPLHF. The CDR3, as DNA: TGTGCCTGGAGGGAAAATAATTCACCCCTCCACTTT.

The chain recombines TRBV4-1 with TRBJ1-2; D might be TRBD1 (6 bases). V was cut by 1 base and J by 8 bases, with 11 bases left in between. There are 13 residues in the CDR3. Germline V lookup: CDR1 MGHRA, CDR2 YSYEKL. CDR3 coding DNA: TGCGCCAGCAGCCAAGTACAGGGAGAAGGCTACACCTTC. The encoded protein is CASSQVQGEGYTF.

The V and J genes are TRBV6-5 and TRBJ2-2; maybe TRBD2 (6 bases). Germline CDR1 reads MNHEY; CDR2 reads SVGAGI. V was pared by 7 bases and J by 1 base, with 10 bases between. This CDR3 is 14 amino acids long. The CDR3 protein is CASTLGGNTGELFF. CDR3 DNA sequence: TGTGCCAGCACCCTCGGGGGGAACACCGGGGAGCTGTTTTTT.

The DNA for the CDR3 is TGTGCCAGCAGTTATAAATATGAGCAGTTCTTC. The encoded protein is CASSYKYEQFF. The genes are TRBV6-2 or TRBV6-3 and TRBJ2-1; D not resolved. The CDR3 sequence is 11 residues long. Germline V CDR1 and CDR2: MNHEY, SVGEGT. V lost 3 bases to trimming and J lost 8 bases, with 5 bases between them.

V gene TRBV28 combines with J gene TRBJ2-2, with 9 bases lining up with TRBD2. Losses at the gene ends were 11 bases for V and 2 bases for J; bases not matched to a gene: 6. The germline CDR1 and CDR2 sequences are MDHEN and SYDVKM. CDR3 length: 14 residues. CDR3 sequence (DNA): TGTGCCGGCCGGCGGGGGGGCAACACCGGGGAGCTGTTTTTT. This gives the protein CAGRRGGNTGELFF.

This clone was seen once. The CDR3 loop is CASSHSRFANTEAFF. CDR3 in DNA: TGTGCCAGCAGCCACAGTCGGTTCGCGAACACTGAAGCTTTCTTT. This rearrangement joins TRBV7-9 to TRBJ1-1; D not certain. This CDR3 is built from 15 residues. Trimming cost V 5 bases and J 1 base, with 14 bases left between them. Germline CDR1 and CDR2: SEHNR and FQNEAQ (reference sequence).